This T cell receptor (beta chain) was profiled in a study of type 1 regulatory T cells. Background on the study: This in vitro CD4 product, T-allo10, is enriched for Tr1 cells and alloantigen-specific.

From the reads, TCRdb called clonotypes with MiXCR, one entry per CDR3 protein. The data contain 63,000 or so distinct CDR3 sequences, nearly 50% of them singletons. The CDR3 contains 13 residues. Trimming at V came to 6 bases and at J to 5 bases, leaving 6 bases not matched to a gene. Germline CDR1 DFQATT, CDR2 SNEGSKA (reference sequence). A word on this clonotype: Its cognate antigen is unknown.

Study-level findings and limits: Compared with non-type 1 regulatory T cells, type 1 regulatory T cells showed a more restricted TCR repertoire.

Sequenced material: cultured non-Tr1 T cells, either the whole culture or a sorted T cell fraction (not recorded which). The rearrangement joins TRBV20-1 to TRBJ2-5, with TRBD2 matching over 10 bases. The clonotype was recovered from a human donor in good health. CDR3 loop: CSAQRGGRETQYF. The CDR3, as DNA: TGCAGTGCCCAGCGGGGGGGCAGGGAGACCCAGTACTTC.